Listed below are T cell receptor beta chains from one sample, sequenced in a study of T cells expressing NK-cell markers. TCRdb re-called the 5' RACE reads, yielding one record per CDR3 amino acid sequence without DNA. The specimen's table records 300,000 to 500,000 distinct CDR3 sequences. The sequenced material came from blood T cells: a sorted CD56 or NKG2C T cell subset, CD4+ or CD8+ T cells, or bulk PBMC T cells (not recorded which). Receptors were obtained from a woman in her fifties or sixties in good health. CDR3s include the opening cysteine and the closing phenylalanine or tryptophan. Each record gives: J gene, V gene, CDR3 protein.

j_call: TRBJ2-1; v_call: TRBV29-1; cdr3_aa: CSVSGRAYNEQFF
j_call: TRBJ1-2; v_call: TRBV20-1; cdr3_aa: CSAQDRGDGYTF
j_call: TRBJ2-2; v_call: TRBV6-5; cdr3_aa: CASRPRTGAMNTGELFF
j_call: TRBJ2-3; v_call: TRBV12-3/TRBV12-4; cdr3_aa: CASSSMVPDTQYF
j_call: TRBJ2-1; v_call: TRBV11-2; cdr3_aa: CASSLNSGMGEQFF
j_call: TRBJ2-1; v_call: TRBV24-1; cdr3_aa: CATGTSGGDSYNEQFF
j_call: TRBJ2-7; v_call: TRBV7-9; cdr3_aa: CASSQAGTGDHEQYF
j_call: TRBJ1-5; v_call: TRBV3-1; cdr3_aa: CASSLLNQPQHF
j_call: TRBJ1-6; v_call: TRBV4-1; cdr3_aa: CASSRDNLRSPLHF
j_call: TRBJ2-2; v_call: TRBV10-3; cdr3_aa: CAIRQGGTSGSTGELFF
j_call: TRBJ2-1; v_call: TRBV3-1; cdr3_aa: CASSQDFRIDEQFF
j_call: TRBJ2-5; v_call: TRBV6-2/TRBV6-3; cdr3_aa: CASSSRTGTSGSQQATQYF
j_call: TRBJ2-4; v_call: TRBV5-1; cdr3_aa: CASSPGTSGKNIQYF
j_call: TRBJ2-7; v_call: TRBV7-3; cdr3_aa: CASSLGPNYEQYF
j_call: TRBJ1-6; v_call: TRBV20-1; cdr3_aa: CSARDRDRGRWDSPLHF
j_call: TRBJ2-7; v_call: TRBV25-1; cdr3_aa: CASSEYETSYEQYF
j_call: TRBJ1-5; v_call: TRBV20-1; cdr3_aa: CSARWGQGKGQPQHF
j_call: TRBJ1-6; v_call: TRBV6-5; cdr3_aa: CASRSANSPLHF
j_call: TRBJ2-3; v_call: TRBV10-3; cdr3_aa: CAISPGTGLAYTQYF
j_call: TRBJ2-4; v_call: TRBV20-1; cdr3_aa: CSAIAPGTAQNIQYF
j_call: TRBJ2-1; v_call: TRBV24-1; cdr3_aa: CATSDSGTSRTYNEQFF
j_call: TRBJ2-4; v_call: TRBV6-6; cdr3_aa: CAVRDTENIQYF
j_call: TRBJ1-2; v_call: TRBV5-1; cdr3_aa: CASSSGPGQDYGYTF
j_call: TRBJ1-2; v_call: TRBV5-5; cdr3_aa: CASSSGQTYNYGYTF
j_call: TRBJ2-1; v_call: TRBV20-1; cdr3_aa: CSASPKRGDEQFF
j_call: TRBJ1-1; v_call: TRBV7-3; cdr3_aa: CASSARERNTEAFF
j_call: TRBJ1-1; v_call: TRBV7-8; cdr3_aa: CASSLDPGVKTEAFF
j_call: TRBJ2-5; v_call: TRBV7-9; cdr3_aa: CASRVGATETQYF
j_call: TRBJ2-1; v_call: TRBV20-1; cdr3_aa: CSVASGSDEQFF
j_call: TRBJ2-7; v_call: TRBV12-3/TRBV12-4; cdr3_aa: CASGSPLYEQYF
j_call: TRBJ2-3; v_call: TRBV20-1; cdr3_aa: CSARDGRVGASHTDTQYF
j_call: TRBJ2-7; v_call: TRBV10-3; cdr3_aa: CAIRDDRGNDEQYF
j_call: TRBJ1-1; v_call: TRBV30; cdr3_aa: CAWNWEQTEAFF